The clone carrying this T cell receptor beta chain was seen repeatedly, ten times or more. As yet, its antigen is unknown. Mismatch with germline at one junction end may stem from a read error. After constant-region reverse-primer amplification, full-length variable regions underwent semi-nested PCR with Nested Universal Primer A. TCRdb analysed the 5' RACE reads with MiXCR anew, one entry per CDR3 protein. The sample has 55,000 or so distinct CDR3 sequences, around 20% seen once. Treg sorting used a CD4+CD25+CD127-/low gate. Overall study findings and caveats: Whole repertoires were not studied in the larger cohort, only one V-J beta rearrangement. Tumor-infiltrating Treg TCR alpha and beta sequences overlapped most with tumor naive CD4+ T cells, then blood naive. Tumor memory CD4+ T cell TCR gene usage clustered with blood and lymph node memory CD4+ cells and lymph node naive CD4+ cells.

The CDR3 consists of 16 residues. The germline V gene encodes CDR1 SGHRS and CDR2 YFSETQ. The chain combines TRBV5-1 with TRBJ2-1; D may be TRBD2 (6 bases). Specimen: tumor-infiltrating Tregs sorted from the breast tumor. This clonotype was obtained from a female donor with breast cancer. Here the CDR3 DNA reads TGCGCCAGCAGTTTGGGGGGATCCTACTCCTACAATGAGCAGTTCTTC. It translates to CASSLGGSYSYNEQFF.